This TCR beta chain was recovered during a study of T cells in localized non-small cell lung cancer. The study, taken as a whole, reports: A raised T cell density in blood coincided with lengthier overall survival. Adjacent lung held a median roughly 50 of the top 100 tumor clones. Uninvolved adjacent lung had higher T cell clonality than tumor and all other tissues. Sequencing was limited to one tumor region, leaving the possibility of heterogeneity open.

Concerning this clone itself: The antigen is undetermined.

The table came from immunoSEQ multiplex PCR; TCRdb's copy has only in-frame clones and leaves some out. The sample includes 20,000 to 30,000 clones, more than 75% seen only once; the top ten take about 4%. V lost 5 bases and J 5 bases, leaving 7 bases between the germline ends. The CDR3 is made up of 12 amino acids. The germline V gene has CDR1 SGHTA and CDR2 FQGNSA. V usage is TRBV7-2 and J usage is TRBJ1-5, with D tentatively TRBD1 (5 bases). The clonotype originates from a woman aged 40-75 years with stage I lung adenocarcinoma. The input for sequencing was peripheral blood, taken before any cancer treatment. CDR3: CASSTRDQPQHF. The CDR3 DNA reads as TGTGCCAGCAGCACCAGGGATCAGCCCCAGCATTTT.